Listed here is a single T cell receptor (beta chain). As yet, its antigen is unknown. Per germline, CDR1 SEHNR and CDR2 FQNEAQ (reference sequence). The trim removed 4 bases at V and 4 bases at J, leaving 7 bases unmatched. CDR3 length equals 15 residues. This sample stems from a study of STAT3 mutations in large granular lymphocyte leukemia. Study outcomes and limitations: Every T-LGLL patient had at least one immunodominant TCRbeta clonotype.

The protocol was immunoSEQ multiplex PCR, while the TCRdb copy is restricted to in-frame clones and leaves out a portion. The sample lists 30,000 to 35,000 clones, over 60% occurring once. Material for sequencing was peripheral blood mononuclear cells. The clonotype originates from a woman between 50 and 59 years old with T-cell large granular lymphocyte leukemia. Some clones in this sample may be carry-over from other donors' samples. The chain joins TRBV7-9 to TRBJ2-3; 8 nucleotides line up with TRBD1. CDR3 region: CASSSTGQAADTQYF. In nucleotides, the CDR3 is TGTGCCAGCAGCTCGACGGGACAGGCGGCAGATACGCAGTATTTT.